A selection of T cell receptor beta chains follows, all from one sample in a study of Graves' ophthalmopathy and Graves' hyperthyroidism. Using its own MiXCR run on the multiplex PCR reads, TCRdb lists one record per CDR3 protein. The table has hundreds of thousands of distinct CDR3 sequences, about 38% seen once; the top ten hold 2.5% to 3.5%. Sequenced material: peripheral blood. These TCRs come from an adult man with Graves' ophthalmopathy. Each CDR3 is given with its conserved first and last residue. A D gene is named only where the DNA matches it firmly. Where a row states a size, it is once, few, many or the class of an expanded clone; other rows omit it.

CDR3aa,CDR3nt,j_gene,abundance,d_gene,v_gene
CASSELDSERKLFF,TGTGCCAGCAGTGAATTGGATAGCGAGAGAAAACTGTTTTTT,TRBJ1-4,.,.,TRBV2
CASAAQENTDMQYF,TGTGCCAGCGCCGCGCAGGAGAACACAGATATGCAGTATTTT,TRBJ2-3,.,.,TRBV7-8
CASSLGGDRGYGYTF,TGTGCCAGCAGCTTAGGGGGGGACAGGGGGTATGGCTACACCTTC,TRBJ1-2,.,TRBD1,TRBV7-2
CASRTGDHNSPLHF,TGTGCCAGCAGGACAGGGGACCATAATTCACCCCTCCACTTT,TRBJ1-6,.,TRBD1,TRBV13
CATSSIPSNQPQHF,TGTGCCACCAGTAGTATCCCTTCGAATCAGCCCCAGCATTTT,TRBJ1-5,.,.,TRBV24-1
CASDRGEQYF,TGTGCCAGCGACAGGGGCGAGCAGTACTTC,TRBJ2-7,.,TRBD1,TRBV12-3/TRBV12-4
CASSPPGGQETQYF,TGTGCCAGCAGCCCTCCAGGGGGCCAAGAGACCCAGTACTTC,TRBJ2-5,many,TRBD1,TRBV9
CASSERRGSNTEAFF,TGTGCCAGCAGTGAACGCAGGGGATCGAACACTGAAGCTTTCTTT,TRBJ1-1,.,.,TRBV6-1
CASSLVGWTGGEAQYF,TGTGCCAGCAGCTTAGTGGGCTGGACAGGGGGCGAGGCCCAGTACTTC,TRBJ2-5,.,TRBD1,TRBV7-2
CASSYSTGVTEAFF,TGTGCCAGCAGTTACAGCACAGGGGTCACTGAAGCTTTCTTT,TRBJ1-1,.,TRBD1,TRBV6-5
CASSVSSGMGGELFF,TGTGCCAGCAGCGTATCTAGCGGGATGGGCGGGGAGCTGTTTTTT,TRBJ2-2,many,TRBD2,TRBV9
CSVDGQGGTEQFF,TGCAGCGTTGACGGACAGGGGGGCACTGAGCAGTTCTTC,TRBJ2-1,.,TRBD1,TRBV29-1
CASSLAVAGANVLTF,TGTGCCAGCAGCTTAGCGGTCGCGGGGGCCAACGTCCTGACTTTC,TRBJ2-6,once,.,TRBV7-6
CASKGGEGGTEAF,TGTGCCTCGAAGGGCGGGGAGGGGGGCACTGAAGCTTTC,TRBJ2-6,.,.,TRBV10-3
CASSLIAGSGEYF,TGTGCCAGCAGCCTAATAGCGGGAAGTGGAGAGTACTTC,TRBJ2-7,.,TRBD2,TRBV7-2
CASSYLGSSYNSPFHF,TGTGCCAGCAGTTACTTGGGAAGCTCCTATAATTCACCCTTCCACTTT,TRBJ1-6,.,.,TRBV10-3
CSVEDDRDSSYEQYF,TGCAGCGTTGAAGATGATAGGGACAGCTCCTACGAGCAGTACTTC,TRBJ2-7,many,TRBD1,TRBV29-1
CASSTAGGNGDTEAFF,TGTGCCAGCAGCACCGCCGGAGGAAATGGGGACACTGAAGCTTTCTTT,TRBJ1-1,.,.,TRBV11-2
CASQTRVGEGPQHF,TGTGCCAGCCAGACCAGGGTGGGGGAAGGGCCCCAGCATTTT,TRBJ1-5,few,.,TRBV27
CSARLAGVREAFF,TGCAGTGCTAGACTAGCGGGAGTGAGGGAAGCTTTCTTT,TRBJ1-1,.,.,TRBV20-1
CASSKGAGGPYEQYF,TGTGCCAGCAGTAAGGGAGCGGGAGGCCCCTACGAGCAGTACTTC,TRBJ2-7,.,TRBD2,TRBV9